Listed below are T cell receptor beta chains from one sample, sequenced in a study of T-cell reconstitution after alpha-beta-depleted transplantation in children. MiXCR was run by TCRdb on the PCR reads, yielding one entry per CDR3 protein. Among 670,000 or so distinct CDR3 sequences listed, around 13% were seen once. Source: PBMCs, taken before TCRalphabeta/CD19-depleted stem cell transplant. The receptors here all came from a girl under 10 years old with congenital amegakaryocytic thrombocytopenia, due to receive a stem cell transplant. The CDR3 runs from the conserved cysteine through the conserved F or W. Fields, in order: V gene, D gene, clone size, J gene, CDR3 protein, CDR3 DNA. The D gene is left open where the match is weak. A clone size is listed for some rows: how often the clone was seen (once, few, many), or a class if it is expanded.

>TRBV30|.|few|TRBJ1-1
CAWSVTGSVTEAFF
TGTGCCTGGAGTGTAACAGGGAGTGTCACTGAAGCTTTCTTT
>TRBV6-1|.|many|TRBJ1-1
CASSESRMNTEAFF
TGTGCCAGCAGTGAATCCCGGATGAACACTGAAGCTTTCTTT
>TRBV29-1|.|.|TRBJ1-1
CSGGDAYTEAFF
TGCAGCGGGGGGGACGCTTACACTGAAGCTTTCTTT
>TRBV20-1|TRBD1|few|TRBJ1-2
CSARDGQGKGYTF
TGCAGTGCTAGAGACGGACAGGGGAAAGGCTACACCTTC
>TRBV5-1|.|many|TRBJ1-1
CASSPGQANTEAFF
TGCGCCAGCAGCCCCGGTCAGGCGAACACTGAAGCTTTCTTT
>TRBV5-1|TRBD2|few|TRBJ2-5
CASSNDAGGLAHETQYF
TGCGCCAGCAGCAACGACGCCGGGGGACTAGCCCACGAGACCCAGTACTTC
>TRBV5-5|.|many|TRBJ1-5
CASSSPGGNQPQHF
TGTGCCAGCAGCTCGCCGGGAGGCAATCAGCCCCAGCATTTT
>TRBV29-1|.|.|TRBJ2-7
CSVRDITSLGQYF
TGCAGCGTCCGGGACATAACATCTTTGGGGCAGTACTTC
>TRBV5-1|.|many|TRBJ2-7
CASSLGVRTYEQYF
TGCGCCAGCAGCTTGGGGGTTCGAACCTACGAGCAGTACTTC
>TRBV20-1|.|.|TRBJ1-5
CSASRVYSNQPQHF
TGCAGTGCTAGTAGAGTTTATAGCAATCAGCCCCAGCATTTT
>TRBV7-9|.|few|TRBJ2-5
CASSPLSWGEETQYF
TGTGCCAGCAGCCCTTTAAGTTGGGGGGAAGAGACCCAGTACTTC